Listed below are T cell receptor beta chains from one sample, sequenced in a study of blood T cell repertoires in COVID-19. Profiled with immunoSEQ multiplex PCR; TCRdb holds only in-frame clones, not every one. The sample includes about 380,000 clones, roughly four fifths of them seen just once. What was sequenced was peripheral blood. These receptor sequences come from a human donor with acute or convalescent COVID-19. The donor label of this sample is uncertain. Both conserved end residues are part of each CDR3. A D gene is named only where the DNA matches it firmly. Where a row states a size, it is once, few, many or the class of an expanded clone; other rows omit it.

>-|TRBJ1-6|TRBV28|TRBD1|15
CASNPSTGYNSPLHF
TGTGCCAGCAATCCCTCGACAGGGTACAATTCACCCCTCCACTTT
>-|TRBJ2-4|TRBV30|-|15
CAWSVGGGAKNIQYF
TGTGCCTGGAGTGTAGGGGGTGGGGCCAAAAACATTCAGTACTTC
>-|TRBJ1-2|TRBV4-1|TRBD1|14
CASSQPDRAYGYTF
TGCGCCAGCAGCCAGCCGGACAGGGCCTATGGCTACACCTTC
>-|TRBJ2-2|TRBV13|-|14
CASSLLGATGELFF
TGTGCCAGCAGCTTATTGGGGGCGACCGGGGAGCTGTTTTTT
>-|TRBJ1-1|TRBV5-1|-|18
CASSWSEPLISAGTEAFF
TGCGCCAGCAGCTGGTCGGAACCTTTAATCTCCGCGGGCACTGAAGCTTTCTTT
>-|TRBJ2-7|TRBV7-6|-|13
CASSPDGNYEQYF
TGTGCCAGCAGCCCCGACGGGAATTACGAGCAGTACTTC
>-|TRBJ1-5|TRBV6-5|-|13
CASSYGRNQPQHF
TGTGCCAGCAGTTACGGCCGTAATCAGCCCCAGCATTTT
>few|TRBJ2-7|TRBV12-3/TRBV12-4|-|12
CASSPQGYEQYF
TGTGCCAGCAGTCCTCAGGGCTACGAGCAGTACTTC
>once|TRBJ1-2|TRBV27|TRBD1|13
CASTGQGNYGYTF
TGTGCCAGCACAGGACAGGGGAACTATGGCTACACCTTC
>-|TRBJ1-1|TRBV4-1|-|13
CASSQGRNTEAFF
TGCGCCAGCAGCCAAGGGAGGAACACTGAAGCTTTCTTT
>few|TRBJ1-6|TRBV7-8|-|13
CASSPRVSSPLHF
TGTGCCAGCAGCCCCCGGGTATCTTCACCCCTCCACTTT
>-|TRBJ1-1|TRBV30|-|15
CAWSADGMRRTEAFF
TGTGCCTGGAGTGCGGACGGGATGCGCCGAACTGAAGCTTTCTTT
>-|TRBJ2-1|TRBV4-1|TRBD2|17
CASSSMGLKREHNEQFF
TGCGCCAGCAGCTCGATGGGCCTTAAGCGGGAGCACAATGAGCAGTTCTTC
>-|TRBJ1-5|TRBV28|-|15
CASSFRDMIGQPQHF
TGTGCCAGCAGTTTCCGGGACATGATTGGTCAGCCCCAGCATTTT
>-|TRBJ1-4|TRBV6-5|-|15
CASSSVDTFYEKLFF
TGTGCCAGCAGTTCGGTGGACACCTTTTATGAAAAACTGTTTTTT